This T cell receptor (beta chain) was captured by sequencing in a study of blood T cell repertoires in COVID-19. Overall study: Acute-phase and convalescent COVID-19 samples originated in the United States, Italy and Spain. Sample material is recorded as cDNA or gDNA derived from T cells, B-cell-depleted T cells, or PBMCs.

Only in-frame clones appear in the TCRdb table, and some are missing; sequencing was by immunoSEQ multiplex PCR. Among about 270,000 clones, around 90% were seen once, and the ten largest hold approximately 2%. V shed 6 bases and J shed 6 bases, with 17 bases lying between them. This CDR3 is built from 14 residues. CDR1 is SEHNR and CDR2 is FQNEAQ in the germline V gene (reference sequence). The J gene is TRBJ1-1, the V gene TRBV7-9; D may be TRBD1 (5 bases). The source material was peripheral blood. The receptor was isolated from a man aged 50 or older with acute or convalescent COVID-19. The CDR3 spells CASRHRSGDPEAFF. DNA for the CDR3: TGTGCCAGCAGGCATAGGAGCGGGGACCCTGAAGCTTTCTTT.